A selection of T cell receptor beta chains follows, all from one sample in a study of PD-L1 blockade in urothelial cancer. The method was immunoSEQ multiplex PCR; TCRdb's version includes in-frame clones alone and lacks a portion of them. The repertoire includes tens of thousands of clones, around 75% of them detected once, and roughly 4% sits in the top ten. The sample here was PBMCs, taken around atezolizumab (anti-PD-L1) treatment. The receptors derive from a man aged 65 to 79 with urothelial cancer. Both conserved end residues are trimmed from each CDR3. The order of the fields is J gene, V gene, CDR3 protein.

TRBJ1-2 | TRBV4-1 | ASSFNRDGYGYT
TRBJ1-1 | TRBV18 | ASSPSLTGGVGAF
TRBJ2-7 | TRBV19 | ASSIDLGRVGEQY
TRBJ1-6 | TRBV19 | ASSMTVRNSPLH
TRBJ1-5 | TRBV20-1 | SAPYNQPQH
TRBJ2-1 | TRBV5-1 | ASSQSRGNEQF
TRBJ2-2 | TRBV27 | ASSLQGSAGELF
TRBJ2-2 | TRBV11-2 | ASSRQGSANTGELF
TRBJ1-1 | TRBV6-5 | ASSYRGGNTEAF
TRBJ1-2 | TRBV30 | AWTRGGKNYGYT
TRBJ2-7 | TRBV10-2 | ASKGQPAYEQY
TRBJ1-2 | TRBV18 | ASSPAEGGYGYT
TRBJ2-7 | TRBV5-6 | ASSFQGFYGSEQY
TRBJ1-4 | TRBV7-9 | ASSLASGGLEKLF
TRBJ1-1 | TRBV6-1 | ASSSELNTEAF
TRBJ1-1 | TRBV18 | ASSPPYSARNTEAF
TRBJ1-2 | TRBV18 | ASSETGRLANGYT
TRBJ1-3 | TRBV4-3 | ASSQDQQGRNTIY
TRBJ1-5 | TRBV7-2 | ASSLWGDQPQH
TRBJ1-2 | TRBV5-1 | ASSSTVGAGYT
TRBJ2-7 | TRBV5-1 | ASSFDRGYEQY
TRBJ1-2 | TRBV28 | ASSRPGTGELGYT
TRBJ2-7 | TRBV27 | ASSLSRQGGPHEQY
TRBJ2-7 | TRBV18 | ASSRDRSTSSYEQY
TRBJ1-4 | TRBV4-2 | ASSQELRTNEKLF
TRBJ1-4 | TRBV27 | ASRGQPGEKLF
TRBJ1-6 | TRBV6-5 | ASSYLVGDSPLH
TRBJ2-2 | TRBV5-3 | ARSFPGGEGRTGELF
TRBJ2-3 | TRBV19 | ASSGSSGGFSTDTQY
TRBJ1-1 | TRBV19 | ASISIGTGYTEAF
TRBJ2-7 | TRBV12-5 | ASGLDRAYEQY
TRBJ2-5 | TRBV27 | ASSSTGYRQETQY
TRBJ1-1 | TRBV11-2 | ASRLTTGRTEAF
TRBJ2-7 | TRBV25-1 | ASSTPGGGIYEQY
TRBJ1-1 | TRBV6-5 | VSGTGGTEAF
TRBJ2-7 | TRBV2 | ASRHPTGSGEQY
TRBJ2-7 | TRBV2 | ASSDDYYEQY
TRBJ1-4 | TRBV11-2 | ASSPRGRGNEKLF
TRBJ1-2 | TRBV2 | ASSGQGAIYGYT
TRBJ2-3 | TRBV4-3 | ASSPQAGGPTDTQY
TRBJ1-4 | TRBV28 | ASSPWDRGNEKLF
TRBJ1-2 | TRBV19 | ASTDNHYGYT
TRBJ2-7 | TRBV7-2 | ASSPRGAGLAYEQY
TRBJ1-5 | TRBV29-1 | SVGQGGNQPQH
TRBJ1-2 | TRBV5-4 | ASSYRGQGLFSYGYT
TRBJ1-3 | TRBV7-7 | ASSLASRDTSGNTIY
TRBJ2-2 | TRBV7-2 | ASSTTATLPTGELF
TRBJ1-2 | TRBV19 | ASRVPGQGWYGYT
TRBJ2-7 | TRBV6-6 | ASSIRDRVSYEQY
TRBJ2-2 | TRBV2 | ASSTQGNTGELF
TRBJ2-6 | TRBV4-3 | ASSRPGGGANVLT
TRBJ1-2 | TRBV27 | ASSLRFQGRYGYT
TRBJ2-3 | TRBV19 | ASSRPGQGVEDTQY